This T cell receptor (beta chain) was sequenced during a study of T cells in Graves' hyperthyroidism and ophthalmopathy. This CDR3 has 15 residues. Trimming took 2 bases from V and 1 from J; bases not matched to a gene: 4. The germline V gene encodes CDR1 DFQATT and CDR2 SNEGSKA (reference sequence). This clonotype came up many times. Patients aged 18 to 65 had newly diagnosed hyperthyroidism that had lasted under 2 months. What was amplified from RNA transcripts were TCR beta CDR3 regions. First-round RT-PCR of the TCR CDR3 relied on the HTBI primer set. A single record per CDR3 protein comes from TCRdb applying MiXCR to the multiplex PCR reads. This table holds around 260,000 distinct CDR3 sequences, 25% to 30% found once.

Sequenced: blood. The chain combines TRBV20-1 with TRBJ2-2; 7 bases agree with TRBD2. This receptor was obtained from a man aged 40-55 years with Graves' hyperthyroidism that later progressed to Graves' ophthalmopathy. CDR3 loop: CSARSLAENTGELFF. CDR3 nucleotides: TGCAGTGCTAGATCGCTAGCGGAGAACACCGGGGAGCTGTTTTTT.